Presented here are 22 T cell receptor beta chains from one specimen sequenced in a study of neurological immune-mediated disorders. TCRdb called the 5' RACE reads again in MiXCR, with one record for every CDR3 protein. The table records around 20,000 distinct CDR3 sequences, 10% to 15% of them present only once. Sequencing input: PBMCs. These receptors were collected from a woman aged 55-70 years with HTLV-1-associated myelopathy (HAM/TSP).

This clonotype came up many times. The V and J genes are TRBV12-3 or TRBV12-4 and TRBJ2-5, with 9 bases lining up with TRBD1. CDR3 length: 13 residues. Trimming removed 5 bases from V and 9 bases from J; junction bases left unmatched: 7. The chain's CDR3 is CASSLTGGAAQYF. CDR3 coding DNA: TGTGCCAGCAGTCTGACAGGGGGGGCGGCCCAGTACTTC.

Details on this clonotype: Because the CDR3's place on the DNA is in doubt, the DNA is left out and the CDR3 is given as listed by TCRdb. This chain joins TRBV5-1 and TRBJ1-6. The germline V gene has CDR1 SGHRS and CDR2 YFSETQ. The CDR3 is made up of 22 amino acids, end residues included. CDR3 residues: CASSFYICSARVETTNNSPLHF.

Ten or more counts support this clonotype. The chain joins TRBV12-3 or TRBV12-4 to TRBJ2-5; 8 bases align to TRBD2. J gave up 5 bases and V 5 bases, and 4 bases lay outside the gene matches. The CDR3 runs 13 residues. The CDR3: CASSRAGGETQYF. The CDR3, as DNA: TGTGCCAGCAGTCGGGCGGGAGGTGAGACCCAGTACTTC.

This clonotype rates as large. The CDR3 region has the DNA TGCAGTGCAAGACTAGCGGGATCAACAGATACGCAGTATTTT. This sequence encodes CSARLAGSTDTQYF. This chain uses TRBV20-1 with TRBJ2-3; 11 bases are a match to TRBD2. This CDR3 has 14 residues. The V gene end was trimmed by 6 bases and the J gene end by 3 bases; junction bases not matched to a gene: 5. Germline CDR1 DFQATT, CDR2 SNEGSKA (reference sequence).

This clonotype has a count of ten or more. CDR3 DNA: TGTGCCAGCAGTCCTAGCGGGGGGGCGTTCTACAATGAGCAGTTCTTC. The encoded protein is CASSPSGGAFYNEQFF. The rearrangement joins TRBV27 to TRBJ2-1; 12 bases map to TRBD2. V dropped 5 bases and J dropped 3; count of bases not matched to a gene: 5. The CDR3 totals 16 residues. Per the germline V gene, CDR1 is MNHEY and CDR2 is SMNVEV (reference sequence).

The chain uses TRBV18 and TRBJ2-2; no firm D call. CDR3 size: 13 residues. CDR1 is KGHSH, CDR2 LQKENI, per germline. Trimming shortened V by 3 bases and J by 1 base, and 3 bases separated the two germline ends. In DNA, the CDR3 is TGTGCCAGCTCACCGGGGAACACCGGGGAGCTGTTTTTT. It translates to CASSPGNTGELFF. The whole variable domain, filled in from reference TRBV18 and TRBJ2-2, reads NAGVMQNPRHLVRRRGQEARLRCSPMKGHSHVYWYRQLPEEGLKFMVYLQKENIIDESGMPKERFSAEFPKEGPSILRIQQVVRGDSAAYFCASSPGNTGELFFGEGSRLTVL.

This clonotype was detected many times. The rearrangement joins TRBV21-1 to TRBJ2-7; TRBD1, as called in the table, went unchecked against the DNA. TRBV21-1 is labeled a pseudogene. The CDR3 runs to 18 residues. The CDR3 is CASSKKFMGQSRSYEQYF. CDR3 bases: TGTGCCAGCAGCAAGAAATTTATGGGACAGTCACGCTCCTACGAGCAGTACTTC.

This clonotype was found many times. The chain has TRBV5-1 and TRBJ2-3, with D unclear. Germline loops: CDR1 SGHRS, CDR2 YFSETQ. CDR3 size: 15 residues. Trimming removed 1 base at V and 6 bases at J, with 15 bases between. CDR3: CASSLSGGTGDTQYF. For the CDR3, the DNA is TGCGCCAGCAGCTTGAGTGGCGGCACCGGGGATACGCAGTATTTT.

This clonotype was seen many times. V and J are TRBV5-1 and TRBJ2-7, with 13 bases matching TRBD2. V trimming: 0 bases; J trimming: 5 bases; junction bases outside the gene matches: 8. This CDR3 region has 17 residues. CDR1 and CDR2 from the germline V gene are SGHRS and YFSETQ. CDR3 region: CASSLVLAGGPENEQYF. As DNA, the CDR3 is TGCGCCAGCAGCTTGGTACTAGCGGGAGGGCCTGAGAACGAGCAGTACTTC.

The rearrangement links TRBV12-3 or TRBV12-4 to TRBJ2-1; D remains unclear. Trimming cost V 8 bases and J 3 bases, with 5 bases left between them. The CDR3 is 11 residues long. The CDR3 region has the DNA TGTGCCAGCGGAGACTACAATGAGCAGTTCTTC. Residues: CASGDYNEQFF.

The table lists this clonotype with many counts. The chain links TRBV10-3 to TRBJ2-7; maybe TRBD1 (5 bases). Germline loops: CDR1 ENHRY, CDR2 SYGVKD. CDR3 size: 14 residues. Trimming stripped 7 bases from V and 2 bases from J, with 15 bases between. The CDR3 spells CAITGSTEPYEQYF. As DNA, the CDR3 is TGTGCCATCACCGGATCGACAGAACCCTACGAGCAGTACTTC.

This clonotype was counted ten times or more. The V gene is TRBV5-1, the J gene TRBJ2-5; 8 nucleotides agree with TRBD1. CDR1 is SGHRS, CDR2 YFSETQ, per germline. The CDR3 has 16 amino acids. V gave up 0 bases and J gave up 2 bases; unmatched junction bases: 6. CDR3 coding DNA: TGCGCCAGCAGCTTGGAAGGACAGGGTGATCAAGAGACCCAGTACTTC. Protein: CASSLEGQGDQETQYF.

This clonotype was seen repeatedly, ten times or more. CDR3 bases: TGTGCCACCAGCAGAGACAACAGGGGTATCTACGAGCAGTACTTC. Translation gives CATSRDNRGIYEQYF. V gene TRBV15 combines with J gene TRBJ2-7, with 7 bases matching TRBD1. CDR1 is LNHNV, CDR2 YYDKDF, per germline (reference sequence). The CDR3 contains 15 residues. V gave up 0 bases and J gave up 3 bases; unmatched junction bases: 5.

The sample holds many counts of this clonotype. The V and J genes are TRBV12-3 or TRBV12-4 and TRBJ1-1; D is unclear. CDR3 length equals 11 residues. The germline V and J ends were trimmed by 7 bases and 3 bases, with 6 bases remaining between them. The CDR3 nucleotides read TGTGCCAGCACCGGCCACACTGAAGCTTTCTTT. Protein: CASTGHTEAFF.

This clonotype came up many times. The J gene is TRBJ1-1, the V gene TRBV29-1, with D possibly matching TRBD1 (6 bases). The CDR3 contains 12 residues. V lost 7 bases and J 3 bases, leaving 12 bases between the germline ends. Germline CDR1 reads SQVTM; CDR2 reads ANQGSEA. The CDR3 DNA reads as TGCAGCGCCGGACGGACAGACACTGAAGCTTTCTTT. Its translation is CSAGRTDTEAFF.

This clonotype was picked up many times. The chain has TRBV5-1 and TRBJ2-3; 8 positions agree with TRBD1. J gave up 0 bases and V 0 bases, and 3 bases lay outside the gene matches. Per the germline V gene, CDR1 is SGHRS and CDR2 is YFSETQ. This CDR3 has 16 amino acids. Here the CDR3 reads CASSLVGDRSTDTQYF. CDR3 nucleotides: TGCGCCAGCAGCTTGGTGGGGGACAGGAGCACAGATACGCAGTATTTT.

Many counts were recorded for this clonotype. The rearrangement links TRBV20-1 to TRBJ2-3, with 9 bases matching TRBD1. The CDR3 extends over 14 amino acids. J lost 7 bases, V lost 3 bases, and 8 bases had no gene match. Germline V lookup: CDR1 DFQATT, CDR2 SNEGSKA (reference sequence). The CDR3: CSASQDRGENTQYF. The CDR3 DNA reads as TGCAGTGCTAGCCAGGACAGGGGTGAAAATACGCAGTATTTT.

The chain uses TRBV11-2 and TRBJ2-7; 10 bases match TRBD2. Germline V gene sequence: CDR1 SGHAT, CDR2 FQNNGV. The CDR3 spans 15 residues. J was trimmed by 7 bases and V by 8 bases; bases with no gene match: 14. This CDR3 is CASPLGAGGPNEQYF. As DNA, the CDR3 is TGTGCCAGCCCCCTAGGAGCGGGAGGGCCAAATGAGCAGTACTTC.

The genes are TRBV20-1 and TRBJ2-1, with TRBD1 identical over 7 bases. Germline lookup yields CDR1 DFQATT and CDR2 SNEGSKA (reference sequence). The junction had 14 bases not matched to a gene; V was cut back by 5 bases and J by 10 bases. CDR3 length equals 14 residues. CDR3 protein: CSAPRGGVKREQFF. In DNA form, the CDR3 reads TGCAGTGCTCCTCGAGGGGGCGTAAAAAGGGAGCAGTTCTTC.

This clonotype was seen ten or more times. This CDR3 is CASSLKGYSNQPQHF. The CDR3, as DNA: TGTGCCAGCAGCTTAAAGGGTTATAGCAATCAGCCCCAGCATTTT. The chain couples TRBV7-2 to TRBJ1-5; D is unresolved. Germline V CDR1 and CDR2: SGHTA, FQGNSA. The CDR3 length is 15 residues. V lost 2 bases and J 0 bases, leaving 8 bases between the germline ends.

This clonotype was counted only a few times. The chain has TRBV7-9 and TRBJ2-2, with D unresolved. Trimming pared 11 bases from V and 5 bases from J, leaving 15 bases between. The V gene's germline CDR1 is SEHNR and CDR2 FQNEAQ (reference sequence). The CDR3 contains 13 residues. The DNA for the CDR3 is TGTGCCCGCCTCGCACAGAGAACCGGGGAGCTGTTTTTT. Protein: CARLAQRTGELFF.

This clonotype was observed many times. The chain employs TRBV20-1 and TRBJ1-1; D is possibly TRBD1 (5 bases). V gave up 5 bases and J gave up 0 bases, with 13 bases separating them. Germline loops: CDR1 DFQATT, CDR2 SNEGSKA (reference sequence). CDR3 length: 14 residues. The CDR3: CSAAKTEMNTEAFF. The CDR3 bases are TGCAGTGCTGCTAAGACAGAGATGAACACTGAAGCTTTCTTT.